Described below is a single T cell receptor beta chain sequence and its context. The antigen remains undetermined. The data were taken from a study of identifying expanded T cells in peripheral blood. Study-wide findings and caveats: Variance in clone template counts between approximately 2-week samples significantly increased with total template count across all healthy donors.

Profiled with immunoSEQ multiplex PCR; TCRdb holds only in-frame clones, not every one. The sample records about 74,000 clones, around four fifths being singletons. No infections or other immune events were documented during collection. CDR1 and CDR2 (germline): LGHNA, YNFKEQ. This CDR3 region has 15 residues. Trimming cost V 4 bases and J 1 base, with 13 bases left between them. The sequenced material came from blood. This clonotype originated in a person between 18 and 75 years old in good health. The chain has TRBV4-2 and TRBJ2-5; D gene ambiguous. The CDR3 spells CASSRPETTQETQYF. DNA for the CDR3: TGTGCCAGCAGCCGCCCGGAGACGACCCAAGAGACCCAGTACTTC.